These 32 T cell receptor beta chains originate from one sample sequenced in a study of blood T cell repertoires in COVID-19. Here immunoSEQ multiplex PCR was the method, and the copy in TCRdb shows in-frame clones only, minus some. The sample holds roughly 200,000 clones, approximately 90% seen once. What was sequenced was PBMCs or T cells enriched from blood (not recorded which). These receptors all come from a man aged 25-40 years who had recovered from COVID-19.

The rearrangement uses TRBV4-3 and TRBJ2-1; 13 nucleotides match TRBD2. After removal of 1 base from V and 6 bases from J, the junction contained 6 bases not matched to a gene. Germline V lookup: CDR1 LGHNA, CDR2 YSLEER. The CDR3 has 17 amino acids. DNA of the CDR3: TGCGCCAGCAGCCAAGCCCGGACTAGCGGGAGAGCCAATGAGCAGTTCTTC. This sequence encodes CASSQARTSGRANEQFF.

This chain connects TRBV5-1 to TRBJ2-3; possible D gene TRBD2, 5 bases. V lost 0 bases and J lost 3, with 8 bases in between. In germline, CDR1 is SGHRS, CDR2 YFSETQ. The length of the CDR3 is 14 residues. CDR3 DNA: TGCGCCAGCAGCTTGGAGGGCGGGACAGATACGCAGTATTTT. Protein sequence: CASSLEGGTDTQYF.

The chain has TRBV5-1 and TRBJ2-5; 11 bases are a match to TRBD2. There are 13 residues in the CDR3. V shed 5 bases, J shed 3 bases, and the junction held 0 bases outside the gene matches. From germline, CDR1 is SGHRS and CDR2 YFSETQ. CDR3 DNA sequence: TGCGCCAGCAGACTAGCGGGAGAAGAGACCCAGTACTTC. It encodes CASRLAGEETQYF.

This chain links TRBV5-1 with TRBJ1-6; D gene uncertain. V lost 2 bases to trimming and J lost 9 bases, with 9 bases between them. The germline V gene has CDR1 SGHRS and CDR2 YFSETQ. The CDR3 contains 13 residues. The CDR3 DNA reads TGCGCCAGCAGCTTAGCAGGATTTTCACCCCTCCACTTT. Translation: CASSLAGFSPLHF.

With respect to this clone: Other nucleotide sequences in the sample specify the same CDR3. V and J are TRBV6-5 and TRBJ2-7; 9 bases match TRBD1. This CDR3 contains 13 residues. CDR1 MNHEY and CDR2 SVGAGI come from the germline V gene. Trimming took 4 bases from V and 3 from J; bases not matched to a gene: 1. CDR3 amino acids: CASSSGQGYEQYF. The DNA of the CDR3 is TGTGCCAGCAGTTCGGGACAGGGCTACGAGCAGTACTTC.

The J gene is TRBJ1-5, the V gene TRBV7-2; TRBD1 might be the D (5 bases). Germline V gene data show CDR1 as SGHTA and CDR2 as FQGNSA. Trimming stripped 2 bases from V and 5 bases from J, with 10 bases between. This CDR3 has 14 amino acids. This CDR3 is CASSLLGGDQPQHF. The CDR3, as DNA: TGTGCCAGCAGCTTATTGGGGGGTGATCAGCCCCAGCATTTT. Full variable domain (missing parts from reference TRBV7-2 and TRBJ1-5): GAGVSQSPSNKVTEKGKDVELRCDPISGHTALYWYRQSLGQGLEFLIYFQGNSAPDKSGLPSDRFSAERTGGSVSTLTIQRTQQEDSAVYLCASSLLGGDQPQHFGDGTRLSIL.

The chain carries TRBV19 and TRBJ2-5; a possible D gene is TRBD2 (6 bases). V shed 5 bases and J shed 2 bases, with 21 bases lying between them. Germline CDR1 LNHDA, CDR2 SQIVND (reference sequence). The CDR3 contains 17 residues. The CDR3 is CASSPGTWEWVQETQYF. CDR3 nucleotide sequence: TGTGCCAGTAGTCCGGGGACTTGGGAGTGGGTGCAAGAGACCCAGTACTTC.

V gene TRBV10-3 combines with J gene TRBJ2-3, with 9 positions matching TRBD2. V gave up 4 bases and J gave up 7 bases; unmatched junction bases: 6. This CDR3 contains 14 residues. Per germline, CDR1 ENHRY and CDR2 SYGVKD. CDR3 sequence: CAISASGGTNTQYF. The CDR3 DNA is TGTGCCATCAGTGCGAGCGGGGGGACCAATACGCAGTATTTT.

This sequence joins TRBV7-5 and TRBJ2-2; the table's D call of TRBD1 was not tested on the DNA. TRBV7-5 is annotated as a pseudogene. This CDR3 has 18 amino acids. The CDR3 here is CARSLFHRDSAVAGELFF. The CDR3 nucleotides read TGTGCCAGAAGCTTATTCCACCGGGACAGCGCTGTAGCCGGGGAGCTGTTTTTT.

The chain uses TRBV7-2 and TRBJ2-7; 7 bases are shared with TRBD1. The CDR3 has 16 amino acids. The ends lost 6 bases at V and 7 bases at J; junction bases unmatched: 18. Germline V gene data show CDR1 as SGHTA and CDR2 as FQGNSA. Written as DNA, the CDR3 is TGTGCCAGCAGTGTCCTAGGGACAGAACTACGTCCGGAGCAGTACTTC. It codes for CASSVLGTELRPEQYF. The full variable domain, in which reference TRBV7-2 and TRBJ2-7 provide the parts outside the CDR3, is GAGVSQSPSNKVTEKGKDVELRCDPISGHTALYWYRQSLGQGLEFLIYFQGNSAPDKSGLPSDRFSAERTGGSVSTLTIQRTQQEDSAVYLCASSVLGTELRPEQYFGPGTRLTVT.

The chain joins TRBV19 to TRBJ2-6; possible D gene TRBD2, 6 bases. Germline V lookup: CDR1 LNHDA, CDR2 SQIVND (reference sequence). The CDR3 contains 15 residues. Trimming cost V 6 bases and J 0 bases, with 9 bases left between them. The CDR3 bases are TGTGCCAGTAGAGGAGGGAGCTCTGGGGCCAACGTCCTGACTTTC. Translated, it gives CASRGGSSGANVLTF. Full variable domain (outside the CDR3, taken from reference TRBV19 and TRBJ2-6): DGGITQSPKYLFRKEGQNVTLSCEQNLNHDAMYWYRQDPGQGLRLIYYSQIVNDFQKGDIAEGYSVSREKKESFPLTVTSAQKNPTAFYLCASRGGSSGANVLTFGAGSRLTVL.

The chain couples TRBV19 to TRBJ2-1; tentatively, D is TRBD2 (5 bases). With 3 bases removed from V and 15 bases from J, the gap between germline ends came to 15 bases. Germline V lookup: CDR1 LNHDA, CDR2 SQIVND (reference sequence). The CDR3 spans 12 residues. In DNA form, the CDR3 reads TGTGCCAGTAGTATTGGTCCTTTAGCGTGGTTCTTC. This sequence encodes CASSIGPLAWFF.

The CDR3 region has the DNA TGCAGCGTTGTCGACAGAACTAACTATGGCTACACCTTC. Protein: CSVVDRTNYGYTF. The chain uses TRBV29-1 and TRBJ1-2, with D possibly TRBD1 on 5 matching bases. The CDR3 has 13 residues. Deletions cut 4 bases from V and 0 bases from J, with 9 bases between. The germline CDR1 and CDR2 sequences are SQVTM and ANQGSEA.

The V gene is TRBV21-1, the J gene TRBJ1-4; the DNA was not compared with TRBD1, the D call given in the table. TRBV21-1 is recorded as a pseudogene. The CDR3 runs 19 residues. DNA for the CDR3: TGTGCCAGCAGCAAAGCGATTGAGGGGGAAAGGAGTTTGGATGAAAAACTGTTTTTT. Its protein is CASSKAIEGERSLDEKLFF.

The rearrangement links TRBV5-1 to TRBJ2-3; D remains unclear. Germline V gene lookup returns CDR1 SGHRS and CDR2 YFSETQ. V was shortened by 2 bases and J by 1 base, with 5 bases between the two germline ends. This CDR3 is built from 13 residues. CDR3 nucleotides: TGCGCCAGCAGCTTTCAGGGCACAGATACGCAGTATTTT. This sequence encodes CASSFQGTDTQYF.

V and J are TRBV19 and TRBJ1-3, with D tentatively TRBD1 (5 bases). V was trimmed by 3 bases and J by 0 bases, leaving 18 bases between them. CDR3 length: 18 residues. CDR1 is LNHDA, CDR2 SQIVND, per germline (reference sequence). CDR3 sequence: CASSIAAWGQISGNTIYF. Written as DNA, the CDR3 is TGTGCCAGTAGTATTGCGGCTTGGGGCCAAATCTCTGGAAACACCATATATTTT.

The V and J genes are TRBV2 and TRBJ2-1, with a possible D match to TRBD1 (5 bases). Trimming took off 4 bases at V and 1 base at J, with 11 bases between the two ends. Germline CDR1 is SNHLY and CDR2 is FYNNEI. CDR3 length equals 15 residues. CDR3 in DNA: TGTGCCAGCAGTGTCCAGGGTGGATCCTACAATGAGCAGTTCTTC. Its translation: CASSVQGGSYNEQFF.

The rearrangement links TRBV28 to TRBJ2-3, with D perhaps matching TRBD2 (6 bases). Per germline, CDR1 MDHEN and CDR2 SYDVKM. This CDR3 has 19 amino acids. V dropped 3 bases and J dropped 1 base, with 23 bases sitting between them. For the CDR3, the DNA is TGTGCCAGCAGTTTCGGGGAATGGTGGGGGGAGGAACGCACAGATACGCAGTATTTT. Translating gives CASSFGEWWGEERTDTQYF.

The CDR3 is CASSYYNSYNEQFF. CDR3 sequence (DNA): TGTGCCAGCAGTTACTACAACTCCTACAATGAGCAGTTCTTC. The J gene is TRBJ2-1, the V gene TRBV6-5; D not certain. Germline values: CDR1 MNHEY, CDR2 SVGAGI. CDR3 length: 14 residues. Trimming took off 1 base at V and 0 bases at J, with 4 bases between the two ends.

CDR3 sequence reads: CASSRGPNQNTEAFF. CDR3 coding DNA: TGTGCCAGCAGCAGAGGTCCCAATCAGAACACTGAAGCTTTCTTT. This sequence joins TRBV11-2 and TRBJ1-1, with unresolved D. Trimming removed 5 bases at V and 1 base at J, with 14 bases between. CDR3 size: 15 residues. In germline, CDR1 is SGHAT, CDR2 FQNNGV.

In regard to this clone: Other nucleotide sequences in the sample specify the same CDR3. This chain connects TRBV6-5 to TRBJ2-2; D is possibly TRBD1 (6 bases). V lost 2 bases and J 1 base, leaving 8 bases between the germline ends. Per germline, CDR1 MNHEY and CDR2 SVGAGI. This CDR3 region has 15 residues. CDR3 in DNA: TGTGCCAGCAGTTACAACAGGGAGAACACCGGGGAGCTGTTTTTT. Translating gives CASSYNRENTGELFF.

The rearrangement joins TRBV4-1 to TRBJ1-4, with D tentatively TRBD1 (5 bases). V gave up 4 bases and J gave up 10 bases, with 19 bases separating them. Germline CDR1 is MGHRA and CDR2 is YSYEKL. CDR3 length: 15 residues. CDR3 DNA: TGCGCCAGCAGCCTCCTCGGGGGAGAACGTGGAAAACTGTTTTTT. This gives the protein CASSLLGGERGKLFF.

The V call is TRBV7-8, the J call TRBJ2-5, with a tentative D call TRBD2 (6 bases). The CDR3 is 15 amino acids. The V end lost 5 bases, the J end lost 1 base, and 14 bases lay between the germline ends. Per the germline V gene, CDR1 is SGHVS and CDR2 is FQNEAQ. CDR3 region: CASSPAAGGQETQYF. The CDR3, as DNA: TGTGCCAGCAGCCCTGCCGCCGGGGGCCAAGAGACCCAGTACTTC.

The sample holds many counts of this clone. CDR3 sequence (DNA): TGTGCCAGCAGTGACAGGGGGCATCAGCCCCAGCATTTT. It codes for CASSDRGHQPQHF. The chain has TRBV6-1 and TRBJ1-5; 8 nucleotides line up with TRBD1. The CDR3 runs 13 residues. V dropped 3 bases and J dropped 5; count of bases not matched to a gene: 0. Germline CDR1 MNHNS, CDR2 SASEGT.

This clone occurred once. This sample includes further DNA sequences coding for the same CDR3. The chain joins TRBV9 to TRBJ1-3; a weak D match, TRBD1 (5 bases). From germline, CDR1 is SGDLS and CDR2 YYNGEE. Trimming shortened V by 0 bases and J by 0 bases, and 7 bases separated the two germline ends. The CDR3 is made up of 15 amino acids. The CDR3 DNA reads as TGTGCCAGCAGCGTAGGGGGCAGCTCTGGAAACACCATATATTTT. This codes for CASSVGGSSGNTIYF. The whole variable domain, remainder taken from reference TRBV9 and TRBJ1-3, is DSGVTQTPKHLITATGQRVTLRCSPRSGDLSVYWYQQSLDQGLQFLIQYYNGEERAKGNILERFSAQQFPDLHSELNLSSLELGDSALYFCASSVGGSSGNTIYFGEGSWLTVV.

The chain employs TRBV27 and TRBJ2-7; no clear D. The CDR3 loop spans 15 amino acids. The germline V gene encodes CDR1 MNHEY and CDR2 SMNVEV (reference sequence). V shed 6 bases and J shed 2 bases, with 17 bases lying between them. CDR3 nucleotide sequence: TGTGCCAGCAGCCCGAAGCCTTCTTCCACCTACGAGCAGTACTTC. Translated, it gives CASSPKPSSTYEQYF.

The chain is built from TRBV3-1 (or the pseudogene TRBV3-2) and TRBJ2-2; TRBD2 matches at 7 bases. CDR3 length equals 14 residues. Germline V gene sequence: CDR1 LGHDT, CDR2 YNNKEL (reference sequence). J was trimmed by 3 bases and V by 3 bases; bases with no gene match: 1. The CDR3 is CASSQGGYTGELFF. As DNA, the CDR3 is TGTGCCAGCAGCCAGGGAGGGTACACCGGGGAGCTGTTTTTT.

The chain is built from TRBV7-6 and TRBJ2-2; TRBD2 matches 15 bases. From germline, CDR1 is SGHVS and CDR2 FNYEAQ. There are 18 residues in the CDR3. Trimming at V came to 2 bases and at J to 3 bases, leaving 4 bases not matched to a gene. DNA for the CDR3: TGTGCCAGCAGCTTACCAGGACTAGCGGGAGGGTACACCGGGGAGCTGTTTTTT. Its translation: CASSLPGLAGGYTGELFF.

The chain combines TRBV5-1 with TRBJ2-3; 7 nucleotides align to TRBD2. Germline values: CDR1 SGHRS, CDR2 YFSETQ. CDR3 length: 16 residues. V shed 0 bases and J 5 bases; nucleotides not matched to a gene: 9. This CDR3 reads CASSLASREIGDTQYF. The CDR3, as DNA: TGCGCCAGCAGCTTGGCCTCGCGGGAGATTGGAGATACGCAGTATTTT.

The DNA for the CDR3 is TGTGCCAGCAGCCAAGATGGTGTGGTAGCGGTCTCCTACAATGAGCAGTTCTTC. This translates into CASSQDGVVAVSYNEQFF. The chain carries TRBV3-1 (or the pseudogene TRBV3-2) and TRBJ2-1, with TRBD2 as a possible D gene (6 bases). The CDR3 spans 18 residues. V lost 0 bases and J 0 bases, leaving 15 bases between the germline ends. Looked up from germline, CDR1 is LGHDT and CDR2 is YNNKEL (reference sequence).

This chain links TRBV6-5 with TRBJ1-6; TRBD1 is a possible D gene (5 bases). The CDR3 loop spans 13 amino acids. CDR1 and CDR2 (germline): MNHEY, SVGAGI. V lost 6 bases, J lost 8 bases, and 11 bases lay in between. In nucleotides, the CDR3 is TGTGCCAGCAGATGGCAGGGCGATTCACCCCTCCACTTT. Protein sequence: CASRWQGDSPLHF.

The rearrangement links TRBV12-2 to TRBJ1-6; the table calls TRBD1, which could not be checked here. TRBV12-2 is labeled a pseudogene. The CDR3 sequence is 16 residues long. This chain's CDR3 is CASRPSGTGDNSPLHF. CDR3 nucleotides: TGTGCAAGTCGCCCTTCCGGGACAGGGGACAATTCACCCCTCCACTTT.